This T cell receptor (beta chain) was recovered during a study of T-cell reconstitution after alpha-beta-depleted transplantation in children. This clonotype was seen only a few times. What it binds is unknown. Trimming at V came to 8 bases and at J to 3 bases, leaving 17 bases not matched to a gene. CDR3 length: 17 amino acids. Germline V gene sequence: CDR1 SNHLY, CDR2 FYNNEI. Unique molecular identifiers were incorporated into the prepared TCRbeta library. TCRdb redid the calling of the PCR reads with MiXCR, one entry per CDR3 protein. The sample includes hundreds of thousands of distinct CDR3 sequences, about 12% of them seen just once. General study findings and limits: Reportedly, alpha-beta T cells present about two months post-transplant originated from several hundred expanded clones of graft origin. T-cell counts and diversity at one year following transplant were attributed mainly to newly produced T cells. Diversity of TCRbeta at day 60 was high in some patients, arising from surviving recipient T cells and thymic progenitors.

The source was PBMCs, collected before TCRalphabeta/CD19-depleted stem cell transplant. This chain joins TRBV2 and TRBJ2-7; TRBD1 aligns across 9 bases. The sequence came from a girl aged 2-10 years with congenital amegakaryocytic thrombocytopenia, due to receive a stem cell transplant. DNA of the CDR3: TGTGCCAGCGGCTTACCCGGTAGGGACAGGGAACACTACGAGCAGTACTTC. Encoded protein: CASGLPGRDREHYEQYF.